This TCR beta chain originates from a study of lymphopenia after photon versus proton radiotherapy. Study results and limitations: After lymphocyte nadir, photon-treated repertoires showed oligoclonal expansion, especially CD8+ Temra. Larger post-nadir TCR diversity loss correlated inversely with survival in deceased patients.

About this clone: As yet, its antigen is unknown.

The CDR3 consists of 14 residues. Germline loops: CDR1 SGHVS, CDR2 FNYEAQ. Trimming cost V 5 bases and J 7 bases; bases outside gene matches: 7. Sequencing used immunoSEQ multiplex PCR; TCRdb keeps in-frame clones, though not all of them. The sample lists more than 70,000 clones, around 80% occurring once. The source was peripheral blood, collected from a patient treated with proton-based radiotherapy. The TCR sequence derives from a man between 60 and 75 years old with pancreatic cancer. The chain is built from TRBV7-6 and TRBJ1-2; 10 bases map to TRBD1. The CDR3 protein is CASSPGRQGAGYTF. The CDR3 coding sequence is TGTGCCAGCAGCCCAGGCCGACAGGGGGCTGGCTACACCTTC. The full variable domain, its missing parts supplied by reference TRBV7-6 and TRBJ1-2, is GAGVSQSPRYKVTKRGQDVALRCDPISGHVSLYWYRQALGQGPEFLTYFNYEAQQDKSGLPNDRFSAERPEGSISTLTIQRTEQRDSAMYRCASSPGRQGAGYTFGSGTRLTVV.